This T cell receptor (beta chain) was observed in a study of cytomegalovirus exposure and HLA in healthy donors. Study observations and caveats: The listing of 150 to 200 TCR beta chains classed them as cytomegalovirus-associated. Most TCR sequences were uncommon, yet certain public TCRs appeared in many donors.

The V segment lost 2 bases and the J segment 4 bases; nucleotides outside the gene matches: 3. This CDR3 has 15 residues. Germline lookup yields CDR1 SGHRS and CDR2 YFSETQ. In regard to this clone: What it binds is not known.

The repertoire was sequenced with immunoSEQ multiplex PCR; TCRdb's copy has only in-frame clones and lacks some. The sample lists around 140,000 clones; 94% were seen once. The donors were part of the validation cohort, which consisted of over a hundred subjects and was separate from the first cohort of several hundred subjects. The chain carries TRBV5-1 and TRBJ2-6, with TRBD1 matching 7 bases. This clonotype was obtained from a man between 18 and 29 years old in good health and CMV-seropositive. The material sequenced was PBMCs. The CDR3 protein is CASSFTGAGANVLTF. The CDR3 DNA reads as TGCGCCAGCAGCTTTACAGGGGCAGGGGCCAACGTCCTGACTTTC.